This record looks at one T cell receptor (beta chain) sequence and its context. Its antigen has not been determined. Base quality data are lacking; no much larger clone is found one base away. The immunoSEQ Assay, a bias-controlled multiplex PCR, was used to amplify TCRbeta CDR3 regions from genomic DNA. For the original study's pipeline: The number of nucleated cells in each sample was estimated by amplification of reference gene primers within the assay. To quantify the absolute abundance of each unique TCRbeta CDR3 rearrangement, sequence reads were collapsed and filtered. For each sample, productive Simpson clonality was calculated as the square root of Simpson's diversity index across productive rearrangements. Entries here come from immuneACCESS through TCRdb and include only in-frame sequences with V and J called. Some clones fail to appear in such tables; in the studies checked, an unresolved V gene covers under half of the shortfall, and the cause of the remainder is unknown. The D gene and trimming were derived from the DNA, and the V and J assignments and clone size from that table. The sample contains around 160,000 clones, more than 70% of them found a single time. In total, the top ten clones hold approximately 3% of the sample.

Collaborating institutions collected whole blood in K2EDTA tubes following their own protocols. For TCRbeta analysis, collaborators shipped samples in one of three forms: frozen whole blood, isolated PBMCs, or DNA extracted from either of those sample types. This sample was taken from a study of blood T cell repertoires in COVID-19 (TCRdb year 2020). Background on the whole study: Collaborator samples came from the United States, Italy and Spain and covered acute and convalescent phases of COVID-19. The prospective study material was composed of cDNA or gDNA derived from T cells, B-cell-depleted T cells, or PBMCs. Subjects who had been exposed to COVID-19, were actively infected with it, or had recovered from it provided the deeply sampled blood TCRbeta repertoires that made up the dataset. The repertoires were made available in a free public database intended to serve as a resource for research on the immune response to SARS-CoV-2. Samples were obtained from the ongoing ImmuneRACE study (first 160 participants) and from 1,000 to 1,500 subjects provided by 6 global collaborators. The sample metadata nearly always contained a de-identified subject ID, COVID-19 status, age in years and sex. Where available, HLA class I and class II types were obtained from metadata supplied by the sample provider rather than from assay-based typing. Study-wide findings and limitations: Clinical and demographic metadata were provided uncurated, with the amount varying by source and participant.

The CDR3 goes from the cysteine to the phenylalanine over 12 residues. The DNA shown is the 36-base CDR3, in frame from base 1. CDR1 and CDR2 are drawn from the germline V gene: SGHTA, FQGNSA. The junction carries 11 bases between V and J, which are trimmed by 3 bases and 9 bases respectively. The source is a man aged 60-69 years with acute or convalescent COVID-19. The sample consisted of peripheral blood. This sequence uses TRBV7-2 and TRBJ1-2; 5 matching bases give a weak D call of TRBD1. The sequence in DNA is TGTGCCAGCAGCTTCCCGGGGGAGAGCTACACCTTC. The encoded protein is CASSFPGESYTF.